The 10 T cell receptor beta chains reported below all come from one sample, sequenced in a study of response to subunit inactivated influenza vaccine. Each CDR3 protein gets one entry after TCRdb re-called the RT-PCR reads with MiXCR. The repertoire has around 320,000 distinct CDR3 sequences, roughly 22% of them found once; the top ten carry about 9.3%. The specimen was PBMCs from blood, collected about 20 months after vaccination. These receptors all come from a man aged 45 to 75 who received an inactivated influenza vaccine.

This clonotype was counted a few times. The rearrangement joins TRBV7-2 to TRBJ1-5; D call uncertain. Trimming cost V 4 bases and J 5 bases, with 18 bases left between them. The CDR3 totals 16 residues. The germline gives CDR1 SGHTA, CDR2 FQGNSA. DNA for the CDR3: TGTGCCAGCAGCTCGTTGCCCCCCGAATTACATCAGCCCCAGCATTTT. Translation: CASSSLPPELHQPQHF.

This clonotype was counted only a few times. This sequence joins TRBV5-6 and TRBJ2-3, with TRBD1 as a possible D gene (6 bases). CDR3 length: 17 amino acids. Germline V gene sequence: CDR1 SGHDT, CDR2 YYEEEE. Deletions cut 3 bases from V and 2 bases from J, with 19 bases between. For the CDR3, the DNA is TGTGCCAGCAGCTCGGTCTTCCAGGACAGCATCACAGATACGCAGTATTTT. This encodes CASSSVFQDSITDTQYF.

The V and J genes are TRBV29-1 and TRBJ1-2; unclear D gene. V lost 3 bases and J 6 bases, leaving 8 bases between the germline ends. CDR3 size: 11 residues. Germline V gene lookup returns CDR1 SQVTM and CDR2 ANQGSEA. This CDR3 reads CSVEGGHGYTF. CDR3 in DNA: TGCAGCGTTGAGGGAGGGCATGGCTACACCTTC. The entire variable domain, with the rest obtained from reference TRBV29-1 and TRBJ1-2, is as follows: SAVISQKPSRDICQRGTSLTIQCQVDSQVTMMFWYRQQPGQSLTLIATANQGSEATYESGFVIDKFPISRPNLTFSTLTVSNMSPEDSSIYLCSVEGGHGYTFGSGTRLTVV.

This rearrangement joins TRBV20-1 to TRBJ1-2; D possibly corresponds to TRBD1 (5 bases). Germline-derived CDR1 and CDR2 are DFQATT and SNEGSKA (reference sequence). The CDR3 length is 14 residues. The ends were cut back, 6 bases at V and 6 bases at J, with 20 bases in the middle. CDR3 loop: CSAIRGGQGDGYTF. CDR3 in DNA: TGCAGTGCGATCCGGGGAGGGCAGGGAGATGGCTACACCTTC.

The V and J genes are TRBV20-1 and TRBJ2-4; weak D call: TRBD2 (6 bases). This CDR3 has 15 amino acids. V lost 0 bases, J lost 9 bases, and 18 bases lay in between. Looked up from germline, CDR1 is DFQATT and CDR2 is SNEGSKA (reference sequence). DNA for the CDR3: TGCAGTGCTAGAGATCCCCGGGGGAATGCCGGCATTCAGTACTTC. It codes for CSARDPRGNAGIQYF.

The chain has TRBV2 and TRBJ1-5, with 8 bases matching TRBD1. V lost 7 bases, J lost 1 base, and 9 bases stayed unmatched. The CDR3 covers 16 residues. Per germline, CDR1 SNHLY and CDR2 FYNNEI. CDR3 residues: CASTGQGVTSNQPQHF. The CDR3 DNA follows: TGTGCCAGCACCGGACAGGGAGTCACCAGCAATCAGCCCCAGCATTTT.

The V gene is TRBV25-1, the J gene TRBJ2-1, with a tentative D call TRBD2 (5 bases). Trimming pared 2 bases from V and 0 bases from J, leaving 11 bases between. The CDR3 totals 16 residues. Per germline, CDR1 MGHDK and CDR2 SYGVNS. The CDR3 is CASSEPGKSSYNEQFF. CDR3 bases: TGTGCCAGCAGTGAACCGGGGAAAAGCTCCTACAATGAGCAGTTCTTC.

This chain joins TRBV5-5 and TRBJ1-2; D is uncertain. This CDR3 spans 16 amino acids. The V and J ends lost 5 bases and 0 bases respectively, with 17 bases between them. CDR1 SGHKS and CDR2 YYEKEE come from the germline V gene (reference sequence). The CDR3 region is CASSRTPGTANYGYTF. The CDR3 coding sequence is TGTGCCAGCAGTCGGACTCCGGGAACAGCTAACTATGGCTACACCTTC.

The V and J genes are TRBV3-1 and TRBJ1-1; TRBD1 is a possible D gene (5 bases). Trimming took 4 bases from V and 11 from J, leaving 14 bases between them. This CDR3 contains 12 residues. Germline CDR1 is LGHDT and CDR2 is YNNKEL (reference sequence). The CDR3 here is CASSLRGGSAFF. As DNA, the CDR3 is TGTGCCAGCAGCCTCCGGGGGGGATCGGCTTTCTTT.

This clonotype was detected only a few times. The chain is built from TRBV6-1 and TRBJ1-1, with no clear D. CDR1 is MNHNS, CDR2 SASEGT, per germline. This CDR3 spans 13 amino acids. The germline V and J ends were trimmed by 8 bases and 3 bases, with 13 bases remaining between them. The CDR3 nucleotides are TGTGCCAGCCAGAAAGACATCTACACTGAAGCTTTCTTT. Its protein product is CASQKDIYTEAFF.